The clone carrying this TCR beta chain appeared once. The data belong to a study of cytomegalovirus exposure and HLA in healthy donors. The germline V gene has CDR1 KGHSH and CDR2 LQKENI. This CDR3 has 17 residues. V lost 6 bases and J lost 5; bases outside the gene matches: 10. The study ran its PCR with 60 Vbeta and 13 Jbeta primers. Repertoires were generated with immunoSEQ multiplex PCR, while TCRdb's copy carries only in-frame clones and drops some. The table has approximately 190,000 clones, 82% seen once. The chain has TRBV18 and TRBJ2-1; 13 positions agree with TRBD2. The material sequenced was PBMCs. The clonotype originates from a woman aged 18-29 years in good health and CMV-seronegative. For the CDR3, the DNA is TGTGCCAGCTCCCCTTCTGGGACTAGCGGGAACCACAATGAGCAGTTCTTC. Translation gives CASSPSGTSGNHNEQFF. Based on the CDR3 plus reference TRBV18 and TRBJ2-1, the full variable domain is NAGVMQNPRHLVRRRGQEARLRCSPMKGHSHVYWYRQLPEEGLKFMVYLQKENIIDESGMPKERFSAEFPKEGPSILRIQQVVRGDSAAYFCASSPSGTSGNHNEQFFGPGTRLTVL.